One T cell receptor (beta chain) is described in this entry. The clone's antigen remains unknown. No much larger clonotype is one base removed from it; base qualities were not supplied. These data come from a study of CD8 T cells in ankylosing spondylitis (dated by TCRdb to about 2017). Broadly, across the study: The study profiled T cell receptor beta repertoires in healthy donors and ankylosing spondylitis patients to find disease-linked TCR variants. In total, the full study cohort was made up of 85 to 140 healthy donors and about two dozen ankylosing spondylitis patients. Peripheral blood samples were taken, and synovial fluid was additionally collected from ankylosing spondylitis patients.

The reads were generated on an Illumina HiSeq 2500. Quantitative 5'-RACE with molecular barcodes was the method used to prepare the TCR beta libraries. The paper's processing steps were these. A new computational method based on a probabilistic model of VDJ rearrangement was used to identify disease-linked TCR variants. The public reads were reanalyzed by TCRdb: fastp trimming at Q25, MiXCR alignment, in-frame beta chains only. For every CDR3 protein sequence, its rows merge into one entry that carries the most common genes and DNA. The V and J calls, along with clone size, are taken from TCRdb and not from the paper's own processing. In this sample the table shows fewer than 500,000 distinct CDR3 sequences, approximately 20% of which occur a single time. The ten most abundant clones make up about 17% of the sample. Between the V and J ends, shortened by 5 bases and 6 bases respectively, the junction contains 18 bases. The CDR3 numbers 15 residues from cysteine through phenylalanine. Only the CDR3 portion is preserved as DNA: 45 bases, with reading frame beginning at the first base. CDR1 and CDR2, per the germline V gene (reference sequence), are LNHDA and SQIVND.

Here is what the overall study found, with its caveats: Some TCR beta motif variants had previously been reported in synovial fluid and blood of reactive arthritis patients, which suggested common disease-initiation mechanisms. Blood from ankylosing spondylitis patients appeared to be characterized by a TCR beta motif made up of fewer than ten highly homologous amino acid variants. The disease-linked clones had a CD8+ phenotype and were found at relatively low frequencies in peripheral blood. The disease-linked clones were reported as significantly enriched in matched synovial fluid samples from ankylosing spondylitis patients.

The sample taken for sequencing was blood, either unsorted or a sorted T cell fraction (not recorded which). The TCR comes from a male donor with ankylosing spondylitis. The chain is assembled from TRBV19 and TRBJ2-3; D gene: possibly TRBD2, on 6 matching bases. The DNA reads TGTGCCAGTAGTTCACCGGGACGGGGGAAGGATACGCAGTATTTT. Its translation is CASSSPGRGKDTQYF.